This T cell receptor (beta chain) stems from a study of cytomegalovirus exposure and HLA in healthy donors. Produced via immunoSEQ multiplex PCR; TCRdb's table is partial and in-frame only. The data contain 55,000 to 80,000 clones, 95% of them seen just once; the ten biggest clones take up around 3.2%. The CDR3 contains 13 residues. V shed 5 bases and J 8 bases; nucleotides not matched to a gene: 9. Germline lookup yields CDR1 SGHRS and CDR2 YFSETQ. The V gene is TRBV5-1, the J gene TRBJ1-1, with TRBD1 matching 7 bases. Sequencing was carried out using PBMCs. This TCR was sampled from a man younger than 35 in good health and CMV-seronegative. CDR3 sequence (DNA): TGCGCCAGCAGGATGGGACAGTTGATGGAAGCTTTCTTT. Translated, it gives CASRMGQLMEAFF. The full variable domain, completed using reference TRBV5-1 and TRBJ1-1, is KAGVTQTPRYLIKTRGQQVTLSCSPISGHRSVSWYQQTPGQGLQFLFEYFSETQRNKGNFPGRFSGRQFSNSRSEMNVSTLELGDSALYLCASRMGQLMEAFFGQGTRLTVV.